This is a list of T cell receptor beta chains from one sample in a study of T cell responses to AZD1222 COVID-19 vaccine. Clones were read by immunoSEQ multiplex PCR, and TCRdb kept only the in-frame ones, dropping some. In the table there are some 120,000 clones, 91% of which are singletons. Specimen: peripheral blood, collected on day 0 of AZD1222 vaccination. These receptors were obtained from an adult in good health. The CDR3 runs from the conserved cysteine through the conserved F or W. The D gene is left open where the match is weak. Clone size, where shown, is once, few, many, or a class for clones that have expanded.

abundance	v_gene	d_gene	j_gene	CDR3aa	CDR3nt
.	TRBV6-2/TRBV6-3	.	TRBJ1-5	CASSPPGSVQPQHF	TGTGCCAGCAGTCCCCCAGGCTCAGTTCAGCCCCAGCATTTT
.	TRBV18	.	TRBJ2-2	CASSPDSGELFF	TGTGCCAGCTCACCAGACAGCGGGGAGCTGTTTTTT
.	TRBV4-1	.	TRBJ1-1	CASSQEGRARNTEAFF	TGCGCCAGCAGCCAAGAAGGGCGAGCCAGGAACACTGAAGCTTTCTTT
.	TRBV7-2	.	TRBJ2-7	CASSLNTDYEQYF	TGTGCCAGCAGCTTAAATACAGACTACGAGCAGTACTTC
.	TRBV27	.	TRBJ1-5	CASSLNRVGQPQHF	TGTGCCAGCAGTTTAAACAGGGTAGGACAGCCCCAGCATTTT
.	TRBV7-8	.	TRBJ1-1	CASSFYKGPTEAFF	TGTGCCAGCAGCTTTTATAAGGGCCCCACTGAAGCTTTCTTT
.	TRBV7-2	TRBD2	TRBJ2-3	CASSLILASSTDTQYF	TGTGCCAGCAGCTTAATACTAGCGTCTAGCACAGATACGCAGTATTTT
.	TRBV12-5	.	TRBJ1-5	CASGLGVQVSNQPQHF	TGTGCTAGTGGTTTGGGGGTTCAGGTTAGCAATCAGCCCCAGCATTTT
.	TRBV27	TRBD2	TRBJ2-2	CASLKRENTGELFF	TGTGCCAGCCTTAAGCGGGAAAACACCGGGGAGCTGTTTTTT
.	TRBV4-2	.	TRBJ2-3	CASSQKLTPDGTQYF	TGTGCCAGCAGCCAGAAACTAACCCCGGACGGTACGCAGTATTTT
.	TRBV6-5	.	TRBJ2-7	CASSNSGYEQYF	TGTGCCAGCAGTAACTCAGGGTACGAGCAGTACTTC
.	TRBV5-1	.	TRBJ2-3	CASSLDGTPQYF	TGCGCCAGCAGCTTGGACGGGACTCCGCAGTATTTT
.	TRBV27	TRBD1	TRBJ2-7	CASSGQADTYEQYF	TGTGCCAGTTCGGGACAGGCGGATACCTACGAGCAGTACTTC
.	TRBV5-1	.	TRBJ1-1	CASSVGPIMNTEAFF	TGCGCCAGCAGCGTGGGGCCCATAATGAACACTGAAGCTTTCTTT
.	TRBV4-2	.	TRBJ2-2	CASRIEGGTGELFF	TGTGCCAGCAGAATAGAGGGGGGCACCGGGGAGCTGTTTTTT
.	TRBV27	.	TRBJ2-1	CASSLVSTYNEQFF	TGTGCCAGCAGTTTGGTCAGCACCTACAATGAGCAGTTCTTC
.	TRBV25-1	.	TRBJ1-4	CASSALQTNEKLFF	TGTGCCAGCAGCGCCCTCCAGACTAATGAAAAACTGTTTTTT
.	TRBV6-5	TRBD1	TRBJ2-7	CASRGTGGRGEQYF	TGTGCCAGCAGGGGGACAGGGGGCCGGGGCGAGCAGTACTTC
.	TRBV7-8	.	TRBJ1-5	CASSLRGAQPQHF	TGTGCCAGCAGCCTGAGGGGGGCTCAGCCCCAGCATTTT
few	TRBV25-1	TRBD1	TRBJ1-6	CASSAGQGFTYNSPLHF	TGTGCCAGCAGTGCCGGACAGGGTTTTACCTATAATTCACCCCTCCACTTT
.	TRBV6-2/TRBV6-3	TRBD2	TRBJ2-7	CASSAGGGSDEQYF	TGTGCCAGCAGTGCGGGGGGGGGCAGCGACGAGCAGTACTTC
.	TRBV6-5	TRBD1	TRBJ1-2	CASSYRDSLANYGYTF	TGTGCCAGCAGTTACCGGGACAGCCTAGCTAACTATGGCTACACCTTC
.	TRBV7-3	.	TRBJ2-3	CASSPTLASTDTQYF	TGTGCCAGCAGCCCGACGCTTGCCAGCACAGATACGCAGTATTTT
.	TRBV29-1	.	TRBJ1-2	CSVDPLRGPIF	TGCAGCGTTGATCCCCTCAGGGGTCCGATCTTC
.	TRBV6-5	TRBD2	TRBJ2-4	CASSYSPTSGRVIQYF	TGTGCCAGCAGTTACTCGCCGACTAGCGGGAGGGTCATTCAGTACTTC
.	TRBV3-1/TRBV3-2	TRBD1	TRBJ1-2	CASSPVPGQGSTRGYTF	TGTGCCAGCAGTCCCGTCCCGGGACAGGGATCAACTAGAGGCTACACCTTC
.	TRBV5-6	.	TRBJ2-5	CASLFGAGQETQYF	TGTGCCAGCCTCTTCGGGGCGGGACAAGAGACCCAGTACTTC
.	TRBV2	.	TRBJ1-1	CASSEQEGNTEAFF	TGTGCCAGCAGTGAACAGGAGGGGAACACTGAAGCTTTCTTT
.	TRBV21-1	.	TRBJ2-5	CANPLAEWGETQYF	TGTGCCAACCCCCTGGCGGAGTGGGGAGAGACCCAGTACTTC
.	TRBV6-2/TRBV6-3	.	TRBJ1-1	CASSYEGAVEAFF	TGTGCCAGCAGTTACGAAGGGGCGGTAGAAGCTTTCTTT
.	TRBV5-6	TRBD1	TRBJ1-5	CASSLALTGGGQPQHF	TGTGCCAGCAGCTTGGCCTTGACAGGGGGCGGTCAGCCCCAGCATTTT
.	TRBV10-3	.	TRBJ1-2	CAISPGSSPGYGYTF	TGTGCCATCAGCCCAGGGTCCTCCCCTGGGTATGGCTACACCTTC
.	TRBV19	TRBD2	TRBJ2-3	CASSKREFNTDTQYF	TGTGCCAGTAGCAAGCGGGAGTTTAACACAGATACGCAGTATTTT
.	TRBV5-4	.	TRBJ2-3	CASSSRGGAGLDTQYF	TGTGCCAGCAGCTCCCGAGGGGGGGCAGGTCTGGATACGCAGTATTTT
few	TRBV6-5	.	TRBJ2-3	CASSSGKEADTQYF	TGTGCCAGCAGTTCCGGGAAGGAGGCAGATACGCAGTATTTT
.	TRBV19	.	TRBJ1-1	CASRAGHYNTEAFF	TGTGCCAGTAGAGCGGGACACTATAACACTGAAGCTTTCTTT
.	TRBV7-2	TRBD2	TRBJ2-1	CASSNGLAGDNEQFF	TGTGCCAGCAGCAACGGACTAGCGGGAGATAATGAGCAGTTCTTC
.	TRBV4-2	.	TRBJ2-7	CASSQGTGWEQYF	TGTGCCAGCAGCCAAGGGACGGGATGGGAGCAGTACTTC
.	TRBV7-9	TRBD1	TRBJ2-7	CASSSDRGLQYF	TGTGCCAGCAGCTCCGACAGGGGGCTGCAGTACTTC
.	TRBV27	TRBD1	TRBJ2-7	CASSLTQGAGEQYF	TGTGCCAGCAGTTTAACGCAGGGGGCGGGGGAGCAGTACTTC
.	TRBV10-3	.	TRBJ1-5	CAIRDPLNSHQPQHF	TGTGCCATCAGGGATCCCCTAAACTCTCATCAGCCCCAGCATTTT
.	TRBV10-3	.	TRBJ1-1	CAISRDLYTEAFF	TGTGCCATCAGTCGAGATTTATACACTGAAGCTTTCTTT
.	TRBV27	.	TRBJ1-5	CASSTGGIGQPQHF	TGTGCCAGCAGCACGGGGGGGATCGGGCAGCCCCAGCATTTT
.	TRBV29-1	.	TRBJ1-1	CSVEEFGEAFF	TGCAGCGTTGAGGAGTTTGGTGAAGCTTTCTTT
.	TRBV29-1	.	TRBJ1-2	CSVAANYGYTF	TGCAGCGTTGCGGCTAACTATGGCTACACCTTC
.	TRBV3-1/TRBV3-2	.	TRBJ2-3	CASSPGGTGFTYTQYF	TGTGCCAGCAGTCCCGGGGGGACAGGCTTCACGTATACGCAGTATTTT